The source of this T cell receptor beta chain is a study of T-cell memory formation after mild COVID-19. The study, taken as a whole, reports: SARS-CoV-2 specificity was not confirmed for second-wave clones peaking on day 37. Contracting CD4+ clones sat mainly in CM and EM; CD8+ in EMRA. Some SARS-CoV-2-responding clones were already detected in memory before infection.

The germline V gene encodes CDR1 SGHVS and CDR2 FNYEAQ. The CDR3 loop spans 14 amino acids. Trimming stripped 3 bases from V and 0 bases from J, with 8 bases between. The sample holds many counts of this clonotype. What it recognizes is unknown. Researchers used 5'RACE with constant-segment primers to make TCR alpha and TCR beta cDNA libraries that carry sample barcodes and UMIs. TCRdb passed the 5' RACE reads through MiXCR, listing each CDR3 protein once. The sample records over 300,000 distinct CDR3 sequences, about 20% being singletons. The source of this sequence is a man younger than 35 who had mild COVID-19 (a few samples of this study predate the infection). Cell type and time point are not known. This chain joins TRBV7-6 and TRBJ1-1; D may be TRBD1 (5 bases). The source material was PBMCs or a T cell subset sorted from them (not recorded which). CDR3 protein: CASSFRGLNTEAFF. The CDR3 region has the DNA TGTGCCAGCAGCTTCCGGGGCCTGAACACTGAAGCTTTCTTT.